These T cell receptor beta chains were read from a single sample in a study of beta chain features in type 1 diabetes. Data came from immunoSEQ multiplex PCR; TCRdb stores just in-frame clones and leaves some out. The sample shows more than 150,000 clones, 10% to 15% of them seen only once. The specimen sequenced was central memory CD4+ T cells from blood. The receptors shown here come from a woman under 30 in good health. Both conserved end residues are part of each CDR3. A D gene is named only where the DNA matches it firmly. Size is stated for part of the rows, as once, few or many counts, or as a class when the clone is expanded.

>TRBJ2-1|-|TRBD2|16|TRBV28
TGTGCCAGCAGTTCGCGAGCGGGAGGGAAATACAATGAGCAGTTCTTC
CASSSRAGGKYNEQFF
>TRBJ2-1|-|-|13|TRBV11-2
TGTGCCAGCTCGCCGTCGGGAGTCGGGGAGCAGTTCTTC
CASSPSGVGEQFF
>TRBJ1-1|-|TRBD1|15|TRBV6-5
TGTGCCAGCAGTTACTGGCGAGACAGGGGGCATGGAGCTTTCTTT
CASSYWRDRGHGAFF
>TRBJ2-7|-|TRBD1|15|TRBV6-1
TGTGCCAGCAGCGAGGACAGGGGGCGATGGGACGAGCAGTACTTC
CASSEDRGRWDEQYF
>TRBJ1-4|-|TRBD1|17|TRBV18
TGTGCCAGCTCACCACTCAATTCCGGGACAGGGTACGAAAAACTGTTTTTT
CASSPLNSGTGYEKLFF
>TRBJ2-6|-|TRBD1|18|TRBV7-9
TGTGCCAGCAGCCTCCGGGACAGGGTTTTTTCTGGGGCCAACGTCCTGACTTTC
CASSLRDRVFSGANVLTF
>TRBJ1-2|-|-|12|TRBV6-5
TGTGCCAGCAGTCTCTCGGGCTATGGCTACACCTTC
CASSLSGYGYTF
>TRBJ1-5|few|-|14|TRBV7-2
TGTGCCAGCAGCCTTAGCAGGGTCTGGCAGCCCCAGCATTTT
CASSLSRVWQPQHF
>TRBJ2-7|-|TRBD2|14|TRBV28
TGTGCCAGCAGGCTAGCGGGCCTGAACTACGAGCAGTACTTC
CASRLAGLNYEQYF
>TRBJ2-5|few|TRBD2|15|TRBV4-2
TGTGCCAGCAGCCAAGTGACTAGCTCAGGAGAGACCCAGTACTTC
CASSQVTSSGETQYF
>TRBJ1-3|-|-|13|TRBV30
TGTGCCTGGACAGGGACTGACGGAAACACCATATATTTT
CAWTGTDGNTIYF
>TRBJ1-5|few|TRBD1|14|TRBV29-1
TGCAGCGCGATCACAGGGGGCCGCAATCAGCCCCAGCATTTT
CSAITGGRNQPQHF
>TRBJ2-4|-|-|18|TRBV11-2
TGTGCCAGCAGCTTATTGGCGGGCATGGGCCTAGCCAAAAACATTCAGTACTTC
CASSLLAGMGLAKNIQYF
>TRBJ1-1|-|-|14|TRBV27
TGTGCCAGCAGTCTGCGGGTTTCGGGCACTGAAGCTTTCTTT
CASSLRVSGTEAFF
>TRBJ2-3|-|TRBD2|15|TRBV15
TGTGCCACCAGCAGAGATGCTAGCGGGAGGAATACGCAGTATTTT
CATSRDASGRNTQYF
>TRBJ1-1|-|TRBD1|14|TRBV18
TGTGCCAGCTCACCCCCCAGGGGGCACACTGAAGCTTTCTTT
CASSPPRGHTEAFF
>TRBJ2-7|-|TRBD2|15|TRBV9
TGTGCCAGCAGCGTAGAGGCTAGCGGGTTTTACGAGCAGTACTTC
CASSVEASGFYEQYF
>TRBJ2-5|-|-|15|TRBV28
TGTGCCAGCAGCTCATCGACAGGTTTTGGTGAGACCCAGTACTTC
CASSSSTGFGETQYF
>TRBJ2-7|few|-|13|TRBV4-1
TGCGCCAGCAGCCAACAAAGGGGTTACGAGCAGTACTTC
CASSQQRGYEQYF
>TRBJ2-7|-|TRBD2|15|TRBV5-6
TGTGCCAGCAGCTCGCAACTAGCGGGAGGTGCCGAGCAGTACTTC
CASSSQLAGGAEQYF
>TRBJ2-7|-|TRBD1|16|TRBV27
TGTGCCAGCAGACCAGCCGGGACAGGGCTTCACTACGAGCAGTACTTC
CASRPAGTGLHYEQYF
>TRBJ1-5|-|TRBD1|15|TRBV5-1
TGCGCCAGCAGCTTTACAGGGGACGGCAATCAGCCCCAGCATTTT
CASSFTGDGNQPQHF
>TRBJ2-7|few|-|15|TRBV7-2
TGTGCCAGCAGCTTAGAAACGGGGGGCCTACGAGAGCAGTACTTC
CASSLETGGLREQYF
>TRBJ2-5|few|TRBD1|16|TRBV30
TGTGCCTGGATCTCCCGCCGACAGGGTGTCGGAGAGACCCAGTACTTC
CAWISRRQGVGETQYF
>TRBJ2-7|-|-|11|TRBV5-1
TGCGCCAGCAGCCCCGGCTACGAGCAGTACTTC
CASSPGYEQYF
>TRBJ2-3|-|-|14|TRBV7-9
TGTGCCAGCAGCTTAGTTGAGTCCACAGATACGCAGTATTTT
CASSLVESTDTQYF
>TRBJ2-5|many|TRBD1|13|TRBV7-9
TGTGCCAGTGACAGGGGTCCGTGGGAGACCCAGTACTTC
CASDRGPWETQYF